This TCR beta chain was sequenced for a study of OX40 agonist ivuxolimab in advanced cancers. At the level of the study: At 82.7% male, the cohort had a mean age of around 56 years, ranging from 23 to 79.

CDR3 length: 13 residues. Trimming cost V 2 bases and J 6 bases, with 10 bases left between them. Germline CDR1 is GTSNPN and CDR2 is SVGIG (reference sequence). Cycle 7 day 1, cycle 4 day 1, and baseline were the timepoints at which blood was sampled. The table came from immunoSEQ multiplex PCR; TCRdb's copy has only in-frame clones and leaves some out. The table has about 53,000 clones, 85% to 90% seen once. This clone was seen once. Antigen: not known. Study-wide points: Low normalized T-cell clonal expansion also characterized some of the nonresponders. At 0.1 to 3.0 mg/kg, clonal expansion of CD4+ and CD8+ blood T cells had occurred by week 6.

The input for sequencing was CD4+ or CD8+ T cells sorted from blood, taken in a trial of the OX40 agonist ivuxolimab. The origin of this receptor is an adult with an advanced solid tumor such as melanoma, head and neck, liver or kidney cancer. The gene calls are TRBV30 and TRBJ1-4; no firm D call. CDR3 region: CAWSPSGDEKLFF. For the CDR3, the DNA is TGTGCCTGGAGTCCCTCAGGCGATGAAAAACTGTTTTTT.